The 27 T cell receptor beta chains below were found in one sample sequenced in a study of blood T cell repertoires in COVID-19. Generated by immunoSEQ multiplex PCR, the TCRdb table keeps only in-frame clones and is missing some. This sample yields over 600,000 clones, of which more than 80% are seen a single time; about 0.24% belongs to the top ten. The sequencing input was peripheral blood. Every receptor here comes from a woman between 18 and 29 years old with acute or convalescent COVID-19.

The chain employs TRBV25-1 and TRBJ2-2; D might be TRBD2 (5 bases). The CDR3 consists of 12 residues. The V gene lost 3 bases and the J gene lost 13 bases, with 12 bases spanning the gap. Germline lookup yields CDR1 MGHDK and CDR2 SYGVNS. CDR3 coding DNA: TGTGCCAGCAGTGAGGGTGAAGGGAGGCTGTTTTTT. Translated: CASSEGEGRLFF.

This clone has only a few counts. The CDR3 DNA reads as TGTGCCAGCAGCGTGGGGGCGAGCAATCAGCCCCAGCATTTT. Its protein is CASSVGASNQPQHF. The chain links TRBV9 to TRBJ1-5, with D possibly matching TRBD1 (6 bases). The germline V gene has CDR1 SGDLS and CDR2 YYNGEE. Trimming took 2 bases from V and 1 from J, leaving 7 bases between them. The CDR3 contains 14 residues.

The rearrangement joins TRBV6-5 to TRBJ1-5; TRBD1 aligns across 7 bases. V lost 6 bases and J lost 9; bases outside the gene matches: 8. This CDR3 comprises 13 residues. Germline loops: CDR1 MNHEY, CDR2 SVGAGI. The CDR3 reads CASRRQGRGPQHF. The CDR3 bases are TGTGCCAGCAGGAGACAGGGACGAGGGCCCCAGCATTTT.

The chain uses TRBV6-5 and TRBJ2-7; D might be TRBD1 (6 bases). Trimming left V 4 bases short and J 3 bases short, with 10 bases between. Germline values: CDR1 MNHEY, CDR2 SVGAGI. The CDR3 contains 13 residues. CDR3 residues: CASSSTGIYEQYF. CDR3 nucleotide sequence: TGTGCCAGCAGTTCTACAGGGATCTACGAGCAGTACTTC.

V and J are TRBV7-2 and TRBJ2-7, with D possibly being TRBD2 (6 bases). This CDR3 comprises 14 residues. Trimming removed 7 bases at V and 0 bases at J, with 13 bases between. Germline V gene sequence: CDR1 SGHTA, CDR2 FQGNSA. CDR3 amino acids: CASTSGVNSYEQYF. CDR3 DNA: TGTGCCAGCACCTCGGGGGTGAACTCCTACGAGCAGTACTTC. The whole variable domain, remainder taken from reference TRBV7-2 and TRBJ2-7, is GAGVSQSPSNKVTEKGKDVELRCDPISGHTALYWYRQSLGQGLEFLIYFQGNSAPDKSGLPSDRFSAERTGGSVSTLTIQRTQQEDSAVYLCASTSGVNSYEQYFGPGTRLTVT.

J is TRBJ1-3 and V is TRBV2; 8 bases match TRBD1. This CDR3 region has 15 residues. Per the germline V gene, CDR1 is SNHLY and CDR2 is FYNNEI. V shed 6 bases, J shed 4 bases, and the junction held 8 bases outside the gene matches. CDR3 region: CASRGTGSDGNTIYF. CDR3 coding DNA: TGTGCCAGCAGAGGGACAGGCTCTGACGGAAACACCATATATTTT.

The gene calls are TRBV5-6 and TRBJ2-7; D possibly corresponds to TRBD1 (6 bases). Trimming stripped 7 bases from V and 2 bases from J, with 13 bases between. The CDR3 loop spans 13 amino acids. Germline lookup yields CDR1 SGHDT and CDR2 YYEEEE. In DNA form, the CDR3 reads TGTGCCAGCGCCTGGGGGCAGACCTACGAGCAGTACTTC. Protein sequence: CASAWGQTYEQYF.

The V and J genes are TRBV7-9 and TRBJ2-4; 8 nucleotides match TRBD1. With V trimmed by 5 bases and J by 10 bases, 4 bases remained unmatched. CDR1 and CDR2 (germline): SEHNR, FQNEAQ (reference sequence). The CDR3 extends over 12 amino acids. CDR3 DNA: TGTGCCAGCAGCGCGACAGGGGCTATTCAGTACTTC. Translation gives CASSATGAIQYF. Supplemented by reference TRBV7-9 and TRBJ2-4, the full variable domain reads DTGVSQNPRHKITKRGQNVTFRCDPISEHNRLYWYRQTLGQGPEFLTYFQNEAQLEKSRLLSDRFSAERPKGSFSTLEIQRTEQGDSAMYLCASSATGAIQYFGAGTRLSVL.

V usage is TRBV25-1 and J usage is TRBJ1-2, with TRBD1 matching over 9 bases. V gave up 4 bases and J gave up 10 bases; unmatched junction bases: 10. The germline CDR1 and CDR2 sequences are MGHDK and SYGVNS. CDR3 length equals 14 residues. DNA for the CDR3: TGTGCCAGCAGTGGGACAGGGGTTTCGAGGTACTACACCTTC. This codes for CASSGTGVSRYYTF.

The V call is TRBV29-1, the J call TRBJ1-3; possibly TRBD1 for D (5 bases). The germline gives CDR1 SQVTM, CDR2 ANQGSEA. The CDR3 covers 15 residues. The ends were cut back, 6 bases at V and 0 bases at J, with 15 bases in the middle. In DNA, the CDR3 is TGCAGCGTCTCGGCGGGACTGAGCTCTGGAAACACCATATATTTT. Its translation: CSVSAGLSSGNTIYF.

The CDR3 region is CASSQVALGGTGELFF. The CDR3 DNA sequence: TGCGCCAGCAGCCAAGTGGCGCTAGGAGGTACCGGGGAGCTGTTTTTT. V and J are TRBV4-3 and TRBJ2-2; a possible D gene is TRBD2 (5 bases). The CDR3 sequence is 16 residues long. The germline CDR1 and CDR2 sequences are LGHNA and YSLEER. The V and J ends lost 1 base and 5 bases respectively, with 14 bases between them.

J is TRBJ1-1 and V is TRBV4-1, with D perhaps TRBD1 (6 bases). V was clipped by 6 bases and J by 5 bases, with 19 bases between them. The CDR3 contains 15 residues. Germline loops: CDR1 MGHRA, CDR2 YSYEKL. CDR3 bases: TGCGCCAGCAGAAACAAACAGGGTGGGAATACTGAAGCTTTCTTT. This encodes CASRNKQGGNTEAFF.

V is TRBV11-1 and J is TRBJ2-7; the D is unclear. This CDR3 has 11 amino acids. CDR1 is SGHAT and CDR2 is FQDESV in the germline V gene (reference sequence). V was cut by 4 bases and J by 2 bases, with 3 bases left in between. The CDR3 region is CASSSTYEQYF. Written as DNA, the CDR3 is TGTGCCAGCAGCTCCACCTACGAGCAGTACTTC.

The chain combines TRBV4-1 with TRBJ2-2, with D tentatively TRBD2 (6 bases). The CDR3 covers 14 residues. Trimming shortened V by 1 base and J by 5 bases, and 8 bases separated the two germline ends. CDR1 MGHRA and CDR2 YSYEKL come from the germline V gene. For the CDR3, the DNA is TGCGCCAGCAGCCAAGTCGGGGGAACCGGGGAGCTGTTTTTT. The encoded protein is CASSQVGGTGELFF.

The chain has TRBV9 and TRBJ1-2; maybe TRBD1 (6 bases). The germline CDR1 and CDR2 sequences are SGDLS and YYNGEE. V was trimmed by 6 bases and J by 8 bases, leaving 23 bases between them. There are 15 residues in the CDR3. In DNA, the CDR3 is TGTGCCAGCATGCCCTCGGCCGGGGGGCCGGGGGGCTACACCTTC. It translates to CASMPSAGGPGGYTF.

Concerning this clone: The same CDR3 is also encoded by other DNA sequences in this sample. This chain connects TRBV5-1 to TRBJ1-3; 8 bases agree with TRBD1. This CDR3 contains 15 residues. V dropped 0 bases and J dropped 2; count of bases not matched to a gene: 1. In germline, CDR1 is SGHRS, CDR2 YFSETQ. The DNA of the CDR3 is TGCGCCAGCAGCTTGGGACAGGGGCCTGGAAACACCATATATTTT. This codes for CASSLGQGPGNTIYF.

The chain is built from TRBV5-3 and TRBJ2-7; 12 nucleotides match TRBD1. TRBV5-3 is labeled an ORF, and its function is uncertain. The CDR3 runs to 16 residues. V dropped 6 bases and J dropped 2; count of bases not matched to a gene: 9. CDR3 nucleotide sequence: TGTGCCAGAACCGAAAGGGGGGACAGGGGGCCCTACGAGCAGTACTTC. Amino acids: CARTERGDRGPYEQYF.

The chain employs TRBV21-1 and TRBJ1-1; no DNA check was done on the table's D call, TRBD1. TRBV21-1 is an annotated pseudogene. The CDR3 has 17 residues. The CDR3 DNA reads TGTGCCAGCAGCAAACGGGACAGGGGGAGCACGAACACTGAAGCTTTCTTT. Its protein is CASSKRDRGSTNTEAFF.

V gene TRBV20-1 combines with J gene TRBJ2-1, with D perhaps TRBD1 (5 bases). CDR3 length equals 11 residues. Between the trimmed V and J ends, which lost 6 bases and 7 bases, there was a span of 10 bases. Germline V gene sequence: CDR1 DFQATT, CDR2 SNEGSKA (reference sequence). CDR3 sequence (DNA): TGCAGTGCCCCCACAGGAAATGAGCAGTTCTTC. Its protein product is CSAPTGNEQFF.

This chain joins TRBV7-3 and TRBJ1-1; 7 bases agree with TRBD1. With 6 bases clipped from V and 0 bases from J, the junction kept 4 bases outside the gene matches. Germline lookup yields CDR1 SGHTA and CDR2 FQGTGA. This CDR3 has 14 residues. CDR3: CASRPTGMNTEAFF. DNA of the CDR3: TGTGCCAGCAGGCCGACAGGGATGAACACTGAAGCTTTCTTT.

This chain joins TRBV7-9 and TRBJ2-7, with D possibly matching TRBD2 (6 bases). V gave up 5 bases and J gave up 5 bases, with 10 bases separating them. CDR3 length: 12 amino acids. The germline gives CDR1 SEHNR, CDR2 FQNEAQ (reference sequence). For the CDR3, the DNA is TGTGCCAGCAGCCAGGGCGGGAACGAGCAGTACTTC. Translated, it gives CASSQGGNEQYF.

The chain carries TRBV9 and TRBJ1-2; possible D gene TRBD1, 6 bases. The germline gives CDR1 SGDLS, CDR2 YYNGEE. V lost 2 bases, J lost 8 bases, and 19 bases lay in between. The CDR3 sequence is 15 residues long. CDR3: CASSVRQDPLKGYTF. The CDR3 bases are TGTGCCAGCAGCGTCCGACAGGATCCTCTGAAGGGCTACACCTTC. Full variable domain (missing parts from reference TRBV9 and TRBJ1-2): DSGVTQTPKHLITATGQRVTLRCSPRSGDLSVYWYQQSLDQGLQFLIQYYNGEERAKGNILERFSAQQFPDLHSELNLSSLELGDSALYFCASSVRQDPLKGYTFGSGTRLTVV.

The rearrangement joins TRBV30 to TRBJ2-7, with 14 nucleotides matching TRBD2. The CDR3 sequence is 15 residues long. Trimming took 2 bases from V and 5 from J; bases not matched to a gene: 5. Germline values: CDR1 GTSNPN, CDR2 SVGIG (reference sequence). CDR3 nucleotides: TGTGCCTGGAGTCTGACTAGCGGGGGGGGTCACGAGCAGTACTTC. Amino acids: CAWSLTSGGGHEQYF.

The chain combines TRBV29-1 with TRBJ2-5; a possible D gene is TRBD2 (5 bases). Germline assignment: CDR1 SQVTM and CDR2 ANQGSEA. CDR3 size: 12 residues. V was shortened by 4 bases and J by 7 bases, with 13 bases between the two germline ends. Written as DNA, the CDR3 is TGCAGCGTTGGAGGACTCCCTGGGACCCAGTACTTC. Translation gives CSVGGLPGTQYF.

The rearrangement uses TRBV6-5 and TRBJ1-2, with D unresolved. The CDR3 extends over 15 amino acids. Germline lookup yields CDR1 MNHEY and CDR2 SVGAGI. The V gene lost 4 bases and the J gene lost 1 base, with 13 bases spanning the gap. The CDR3 loop is CASSSHGRDNYGYTF. In nucleotides, the CDR3 is TGTGCCAGCAGTTCCCACGGGAGAGATAACTATGGCTACACCTTC.

This chain joins TRBV7-9 and TRBJ2-7; 7 nucleotides match TRBD1. J lost 2 bases, V lost 11 bases, and 6 bases had no gene match. The CDR3 covers 12 residues. Germline loops: CDR1 SEHNR, CDR2 FQNEAQ (reference sequence). The CDR3 region is CAGSTGTYEQYF. The CDR3, as DNA: TGTGCCGGTTCGACAGGGACCTACGAGCAGTACTTC.

This chain links TRBV19 with TRBJ1-5; TRBD1 aligns across 7 bases. The CDR3 runs to 14 residues. Trimming removed 5 bases from V and 3 bases from J; junction bases left unmatched: 4. Germline-derived CDR1 and CDR2 are LNHDA and SQIVND (reference sequence). DNA of the CDR3: TGTGCCAGTAGTCCGGGACAGCTCAATCAGCCCCAGCATTTT. This sequence encodes CASSPGQLNQPQHF. Filled out from reference TRBV19 and TRBJ1-5, the complete variable domain reads DGGITQSPKYLFRKEGQNVTLSCEQNLNHDAMYWYRQDPGQGLRLIYYSQIVNDFQKGDIAEGYSVSREKKESFPLTVTSAQKNPTAFYLCASSPGQLNQPQHFGDGTRLSIL.